The 9 T cell receptor beta chains reported below all come from one sample, sequenced in a study of Graves' ophthalmopathy and Graves' hyperthyroidism (dated by TCRdb to 2016 to 2019). These reads were obtained on an Illumina HiSeq 2000. For repertoire sequencing, the TCR beta CDR3 regions were amplified from RNA transcripts. The first round of RT-PCR was done with HTBI primers and the Qiagen OneStep RT-PCR kit, and was followed by a second round of multiplex PCR, then size selection and purification. The public reads were quality trimmed at Q25 with fastp and then assembled into clones with MiXCR by TCRdb, keeping productive beta chains. One record per CDR3 amino acid sequence lists the most common genes and DNA. The sample table records about 620,000 distinct CDR3 sequences; 22% of these occur just once. Together, the top ten hold approximately 7% of the sample. Sequenced sample: peripheral blood. These receptors were obtained from a woman between 18 and 30 years old with stable Graves' hyperthyroidism. Some clones in this sample may be carry-over from other donors' samples. Donor details come from another sample of the same person, matched by shared clones.

This clonotype has a handful of counts. The genes are TRBV6-5 and TRBJ1-2; 10 bases match TRBD1. CDR1 is MNHEY, CDR2 SVGAGI, per germline. Trimming took 4 bases from V and 7 from J; bases not matched to a gene: 6. This CDR3 is 14 amino acids long. The CDR3 here is CASSWTGGSGGYTF. DNA of the CDR3: TGTGCCAGCAGTTGGACAGGGGGGTCAGGTGGCTACACCTTC.

The rearrangement joins TRBV30 to TRBJ2-7; no clear D gene. The length of the CDR3 is 12 residues. With 2 bases removed from V and 6 bases from J, the gap between germline ends came to 11 bases. CDR1 is GTSNPN, CDR2 SVGIG, per germline (reference sequence). This CDR3 reads CAWSPQFAEQYF. CDR3 in DNA: TGTGCCTGGAGTCCACAGTTTGCCGAGCAGTACTTC.

This clonotype has only a few counts. The chain couples TRBV12-3 or TRBV12-4 to TRBJ1-5; 10 nucleotides line up with TRBD1. The ends lost 5 bases at V and 1 base at J; junction bases unmatched: 8. This CDR3 has 17 amino acids. DNA for the CDR3: TGTGCCAGCAGTCCAGGATGGGGACAGGGGAGCAATCAGCCCCAGCATTTT. This translates into CASSPGWGQGSNQPQHF.

V gene TRBV2 combines with J gene TRBJ2-5; 8 bases agree with TRBD2. The CDR3 is 16 amino acids. V dropped 2 bases and J dropped 5; count of bases not matched to a gene: 10. Germline V gene lookup returns CDR1 SNHLY and CDR2 FYNNEI. Written as DNA, the CDR3 is TGTGCCAGCAGTGAAAACGGGAGGGCCGGTGTGGAGACCCAGTACTTC. It codes for CASSENGRAGVETQYF.

The V and J genes are TRBV15 and TRBJ1-1, with D perhaps matching TRBD1 (5 bases). This CDR3 spans 15 amino acids. V was shortened by 4 bases and J by 2 bases, with 14 bases between the two germline ends. The germline gives CDR1 LNHNV, CDR2 YYDKDF (reference sequence). CDR3 sequence (DNA): TGTGCCACCAGCACCGAAGGGGACGGAAACACTGAAGCTTTCTTT. Translating it yields CATSTEGDGNTEAFF. Based on the CDR3 plus reference TRBV15 and TRBJ1-1, the full variable domain is DAMVIQNPRYQVTQFGKPVTLSCSQTLNHNVMYWYQQKSSQAPKLLFHYYDKDFNNEADTPDNFQSRRPNTSFCFLDIRSPGLGDTAMYLCATSTEGDGNTEAFFGQGTRLTVV.

This clonotype was counted at least ten times. The J gene is TRBJ2-7, the V gene TRBV2; TRBD1 aligns across 7 bases. Germline CDR1 reads SNHLY; CDR2 reads FYNNEI. V shed 10 bases, J shed 3 bases, and the junction held 9 bases outside the gene matches. The CDR3 runs 13 residues. CDR3 coding DNA: TGTGCCACCGCGACAGGGTCGGGCTACGAGCAGTACTTC. Protein sequence: CATATGSGYEQYF.

The gene calls are TRBV11-2 and TRBJ2-7, with D tentatively TRBD1 (5 bases). Germline lookup yields CDR1 SGHAT and CDR2 FQNNGV. V lost 3 bases, J lost 0 bases, and 12 bases lay in between. This CDR3 has 15 residues. The CDR3 sequence is CASSLAGQSSYEQYF. CDR3 bases: TGTGCCAGCAGCTTGGCAGGGCAGAGCTCCTACGAGCAGTACTTC.

This clonotype has a count of ten or more. The V call is TRBV7-3, the J call TRBJ2-6; no clear D gene. The CDR3 runs 12 residues. Per the germline V gene, CDR1 is SGHTA and CDR2 is FQGTGA. Trimming pared 11 bases from V and 0 bases from J, leaving 5 bases between. CDR3 sequence: CAWASGANVLTF. For the CDR3, the DNA is TGTGCCTGGGCCTCTGGGGCCAACGTCCTGACTTTC.

The sample holds many counts of this clonotype. The V call is TRBV7-2, the J call TRBJ2-5; D gene unclear. Trimming took 5 bases from V and 5 from J, leaving 6 bases between them. Germline loops: CDR1 SGHTA, CDR2 FQGNSA. This CDR3 is 11 amino acids long. The CDR3 here is CASSVMETQYF. DNA for the CDR3: TGTGCCAGCAGCGTCATGGAGACCCAGTACTTC.